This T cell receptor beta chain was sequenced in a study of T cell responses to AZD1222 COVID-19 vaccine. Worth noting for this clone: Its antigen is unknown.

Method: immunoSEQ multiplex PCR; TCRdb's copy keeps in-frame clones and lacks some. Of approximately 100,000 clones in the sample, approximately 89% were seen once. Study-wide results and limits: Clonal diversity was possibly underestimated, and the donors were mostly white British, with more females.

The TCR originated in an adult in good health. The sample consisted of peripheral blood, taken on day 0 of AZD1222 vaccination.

The CDR3 spells CASSPRLGETQYF. The CDR3 bases are TGTGCCAGCAGTCCCCGACTAGGCGAGACCCAGTACTTC. The chain recombines TRBV2 with TRBJ2-5; possible D gene TRBD2, 6 bases. The V and J ends lost 5 bases and 5 bases respectively, with 12 bases between them. The CDR3 totals 13 residues. Germline CDR1 is SNHLY and CDR2 is FYNNEI.